Listed below are T cell receptor beta chains from one sample, sequenced in a study of T cells in Graves' hyperthyroidism and ophthalmopathy. TCRdb reprocessed the multiplex PCR reads with MiXCR, giving one entry per CDR3 protein. The sample includes roughly 500,000 distinct CDR3 sequences, approximately 44% of them seen just once. Specimen: peripheral blood or thyroid tissue (not recorded which). The origin of the receptors is an adult woman with Graves' disease, either hyperthyroidism or ophthalmopathy (not recorded which). Each CDR3 is given with its conserved first and last residue. The D gene is left open where the match is weak. Clone size appears in some rows only: once, few, many, or a class for an expanded clone.

>TRBV7-2|-|TRBJ2-7|once|12
TGTGCCAGCAGCCACAGACACACCGAGCAGTACTTC
CASSHRHTEQYF
>TRBV7-9|TRBD2|TRBJ2-7|-|15
TGTGCCAGCTCCTGTGCTAGCGGAGCGACCTACGAGCAGTACTTC
CASSCASGATYEQYF
>TRBV10-3|TRBD1|TRBJ2-7|few|13
TGTGCCATCAGTGAACAGGGGTCCTACGAGCAGTACTTC
CAISEQGSYEQYF
>TRBV12-3/TRBV12-4|TRBD1|TRBJ2-7|many|15
TGTGCCAGCAGGGAAAGGGGACAGGGTCCGGGCGAGCAGTACTTC
CASRERGQGPGEQYF
>TRBV20-1|TRBD1|TRBJ1-5|many|15
TGCAGTGCTAGAGAATGGGACAGGTTTGGTCAGCCCCAGCATTTT
CSAREWDRFGQPQHF
>TRBV3-1|-|TRBJ1-5|many|13
TGTGCCAGCAGCCAAGAGGGGGGGCGGCCCCAGCATTTT
CASSQEGGRPQHF
>TRBV25-1|TRBD2|TRBJ2-1|-|14
TGTGCCAGCAGTGTTCGACTAGCGGGAAATGAGCAGTTCTTC
CASSVRLAGNEQFF
>TRBV24-1|-|TRBJ1-2|-|12
TGTGCCACCAGTGATCCGAGTGTAGGCTACACCTTC
CATSDPSVGYTF
>TRBV7-8|TRBD1|TRBJ1-5|-|16
TGTGCCAGCAGCAGTCCCGGGACAGGAAGCAATCAGCCCCAGCATTTT
CASSSPGTGSNQPQHF
>TRBV7-2|-|TRBJ2-7|few|14
TGTGCCAGCAGCTTGACACCTTCGGGGTACGAGCAGTACTTC
CASSLTPSGYEQYF
>TRBV10-3|-|TRBJ2-5|-|14
TGTACCAGCAGTTTGGGGCGAAACCAAGAGACCCAGTACTTC
CTSSLGRNQETQYF
>TRBV29-1|-|TRBJ2-3|many|15
TGCAGCGTTGAAGATCTCAGACTGAGCACAGATACGCAGTATTTT
CSVEDLRLSTDTQYF
>TRBV9|-|TRBJ2-1|few|15
TGTGCCAGCAGCGTAGATGCGGGATTATACAATGAGCAGTTCTTC
CASSVDAGLYNEQFF
>TRBV10-3|-|TRBJ2-5|many|12
TGTGCCATCAGTGCATCCAGGGAGACCCAGTACTTC
CAISASRETQYF
>TRBV20-1|-|TRBJ1-4|many|15
TGCAGTGCTAGCCTCCCATTCACAACTAATGAAAAACTGTTTTTT
CSASLPFTTNEKLFF
>TRBV5-1|TRBD2|TRBJ2-7|many|15
TGCGCCAGCAGCTGGCTCGGGACTAGCGAATACGAGCAGTACTTC
CASSWLGTSEYEQYF
>TRBV20-1|-|TRBJ2-7|-|11
TGCAGTGGGGGGGGACACCAGGAGCAGTACTTC
CSGGGHQEQYF
>TRBV20-1|-|TRBJ1-1|-|9
TGCAGTGCCCGAGGGACAGCTTTCTTT
CSARGTAFF
>TRBV7-9|TRBD2|TRBJ2-7|once|16
TGTGCCAGCAGCCCGACTAGCGGGAGGGAGGGCTACGAGCAGTACTTC
CASSPTSGREGYEQYF
>TRBV12-3/TRBV12-4|-|TRBJ2-7|many|14
TGTGCCAGCAGTCGACAGATGATCTCCTACGAGCAGTACTTC
CASSRQMISYEQYF
>TRBV2|-|TRBJ1-4|-|14
TGTGCCAGCAGTGTTGGGAGGGGAAATGAAAAACTGTTTTTT
CASSVGRGNEKLFF
>TRBV7-9|TRBD1|TRBJ2-2|many|15
TGTGCCAGCAAAGAGGGGGCGGTGGACACCGGGGAGCTGTTTTTT
CASKEGAVDTGELFF
>TRBV6-5|TRBD1|TRBJ2-2|-|17
TGTGCCAGCAGTTACTCGTCCGGGACAGGGGAAGCCGGGGAGCTGTTTTTT
CASSYSSGTGEAGELFF
>TRBV7-2|-|TRBJ1-5|-|13
TGTGCCAGCAGCTTCAGGGGAAGCCAGCCCCAGCATTTT
CASSFRGSQPQHF
>TRBV10-2|-|TRBJ1-1|many|13
TGCGCCAGCAGTGACTACGCGAACACTGAAGCTTTCTTT
CASSDYANTEAFF
>TRBV15|-|TRBJ2-1|once|15
TGTGCCACCAGCAGAGGGACAGTCTCCTACAATGAGCAGTTCTTC
CATSRGTVSYNEQFF
>TRBV11-2|-|TRBJ2-5|once|14
TGTGCCAGCAGCACCCCCCGGGCGGGGGAGACCCAGTACTTC
CASSTPRAGETQYF
>TRBV29-1|TRBD2|TRBJ2-5|many|11
TGCAGCGTGACTAGCGGAGAGACCCAGTACTTC
CSVTSGETQYF
>TRBV2|-|TRBJ1-6|-|17
TGTGCCAGCAGTGAAGCTAGCAAAGGGGGGGGCGATTCACCCCTCCACTTT
CASSEASKGGGDSPLHF